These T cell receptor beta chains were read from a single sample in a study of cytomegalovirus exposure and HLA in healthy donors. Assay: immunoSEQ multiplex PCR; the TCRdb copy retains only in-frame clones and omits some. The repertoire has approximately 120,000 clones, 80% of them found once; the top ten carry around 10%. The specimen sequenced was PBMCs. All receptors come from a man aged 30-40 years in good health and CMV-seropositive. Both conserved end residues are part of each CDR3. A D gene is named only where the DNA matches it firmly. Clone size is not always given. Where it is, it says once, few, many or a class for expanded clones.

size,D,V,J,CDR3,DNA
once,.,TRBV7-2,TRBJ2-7,CASSLKFGAGTGFHEQYF,.
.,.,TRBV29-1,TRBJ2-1,CSVVPTRDEQFF,TGCAGCGTTGTCCCGACTAGGGATGAGCAGTTCTTC
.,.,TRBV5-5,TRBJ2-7,CASSPNLGAYEQYF,TGTGCCAGCAGCCCAAACCTCGGGGCCTACGAGCAGTACTTC
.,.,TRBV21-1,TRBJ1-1,CASSTRDRVGGTEAFF,TGTGCCAGCAGCACCCGGGACAGGGTCGGTGGGACTGAAGCTTTCTTT
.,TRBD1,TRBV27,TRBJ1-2,CASSRQGATNYGYTF,TGTGCCAGCAGTCGACAGGGGGCTACTAACTATGGCTACACCTTC
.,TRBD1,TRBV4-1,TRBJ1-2,CASSQAAGQGVYGYTF,TGCGCCAGCAGCCAAGCAGCCGGACAGGGGGTCTATGGCTACACCTTC
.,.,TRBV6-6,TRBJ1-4,CASSYSAGDEKLFF,TGTGCCAGCAGTTACTCGGCGGGGGATGAAAAACTGTTTTTT
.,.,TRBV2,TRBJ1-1,CASSTGMNTEAFF,TGTGCCAGCAGTACAGGAATGAACACTGAAGCTTTCTTT
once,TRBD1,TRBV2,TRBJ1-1,CASSEGQGAAEAFF,TGTGCCAGCAGCGAAGGACAGGGGGCCGCTGAAGCTTTCTTT
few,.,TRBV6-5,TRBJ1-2,CASSYSAGANYGYTF,TGTGCCAGCAGTTACTCGGCAGGGGCGAACTATGGCTACACCTTC
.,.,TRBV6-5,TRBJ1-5,CASRSQGNQPQHF,TGTGCCAGCAGGTCACAGGGAAATCAGCCCCAGCATTTT
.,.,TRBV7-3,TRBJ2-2,CASSLMASSNTGELFF,TGTGCCAGCAGCTTAATGGCCAGTTCGAACACCGGGGAGCTGTTTTTT
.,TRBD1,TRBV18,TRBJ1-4,CASSPRDSGNEKLFF,TGTGCCAGCTCACCACGGGACAGCGGAAATGAAAAACTGTTTTTT
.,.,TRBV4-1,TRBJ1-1,CASSQDRRNTEAFF,TGCGCCAGCAGCCAAGATCGGAGGAACACTGAAGCTTTCTTT
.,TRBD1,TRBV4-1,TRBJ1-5,CASSLYAGTGNNQPQHF,TGCGCCAGCAGCCTCTATGCCGGGACAGGGAACAATCAGCCCCAGCATTTT
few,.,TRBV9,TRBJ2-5,CANPGLQETQYF,TGTGCCAACCCGGGGTTACAAGAGACCCAGTACTTC
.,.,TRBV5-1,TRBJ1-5,CASSLGSQGSNQPQHF,TGCGCCAGCAGCTTGGGGTCGCAGGGGAGCAATCAGCCCCAGCATTTT
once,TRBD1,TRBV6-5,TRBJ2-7,CASSYSQTGAYEQYF,TGTGCCAGCAGTTACTCTCAGACAGGGGCCTACGAGCAGTACTTC
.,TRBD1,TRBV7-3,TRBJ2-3,CASSPTGTGIGTDTQYF,TGTGCCAGCAGCCCCACCGGGACAGGGATCGGCACAGATACGCAGTATTTT